A selection of T cell receptor beta chains follows, all from one sample in a study of blood T cells in healthy people across ages. TCRdb re-analysed the 5' RACE reads in MiXCR, keeping a single row per CDR3 protein. The profile shows approximately 690,000 distinct CDR3 sequences, 58% of them singletons. Sequenced material: blood. These receptor sequences come from a man aged 55 to 70 in good health. Each CDR3 is given with its conserved first and last residue. D genes are given only for firm matches. Clone size is not always given. Where it is, it says once, few, many or a class for expanded clones.

clone size	V gene	D gene	J gene	CDR3 protein	CDR3 DNA
.	TRBV7-2	TRBD2	TRBJ2-1	CASSLVPLVAGALNEQFF	TGTGCCAGCAGCTTAGTCCCCCTTGTAGCGGGGGCGCTCAATGAGCAGTTCTTC
.	TRBV15	TRBD1	TRBJ2-4	CATTQDRGLANIQYF	TGTGCCACCACCCAGGACAGGGGGCTTGCAAACATTCAGTACTTC
.	TRBV6-5	.	TRBJ2-4	CASSAPGSKNIQYF	TGTGCCAGCAGCGCGCCGGGGTCCAAAAACATTCAGTACTTC
.	TRBV20-1	.	TRBJ2-3	CSARDKGGTRTDTQYF	TGCAGTGCTAGAGATAAAGGAGGGACCCGCACAGATACGCAGTATTTT
few	TRBV10-3	.	TRBJ2-5	CAISESTIQETQYF	TGTGCCATCAGTGAGTCGACTATCCAAGAGACCCAGTACTTC
.	TRBV11-2	.	TRBJ2-4	CASSLGVLAKNIQYF	TGTGCCAGCAGCTTAGGCGTTCTAGCCAAAAACATTCAGTACTTC
.	TRBV29-1	.	TRBJ1-1	CSVERGGGGTEAFF	TGCAGCGTTGAAAGAGGGGGGGGAGGAACTGAAGCTTTCTTT
medium-sized	TRBV3-1	.	TRBJ2-7	CASSQGVRAYEQYF	TGTGCCAGCAGCCAAGGGGTTAGAGCCTACGAGCAGTACTTC
few	TRBV29-1	TRBD1	TRBJ1-2	CSVDESTGGNGYTF	TGCAGCGTTGATGAATCGACAGGGGGCAATGGCTACACCTTC
.	TRBV12-3/TRBV12-4	.	TRBJ2-3	CASSRGLQREGDTQYF	TGTGCCAGCAGTAGGGGGTTACAGCGCGAGGGAGATACGCAGTATTTT
few	TRBV12-3/TRBV12-4	.	TRBJ1-2	CASTLLILGRRANYGYTF	TGTGCCAGCACCCTCCTGATTCTCGGACGGCGAGCTAACTATGGCTACACCTTC
once	TRBV18	TRBD2	TRBJ2-1	CASSPQTSGTYNEQFF	TGTGCCAGCTCACCCCAAACTAGCGGGACCTACAATGAGCAGTTCTTC
few	TRBV27	.	TRBJ2-4	CASVGLGEAKNIQYF	TGTGCCAGCGTCGGGTTGGGGGAGGCCAAAAACATTCAGTACTTC
.	TRBV7-2	TRBD2	TRBJ2-1	CASSLVGGGPNEQFF	TGTGCCAGCAGCTTAGTGGGCGGGGGGCCTAATGAGCAGTTCTTC
.	TRBV7-9	.	TRBJ2-3	CASSLGTLSTDTQYF	TGTGCCAGCAGCCTGGGGACCCTAAGCACAGATACGCAGTATTTT